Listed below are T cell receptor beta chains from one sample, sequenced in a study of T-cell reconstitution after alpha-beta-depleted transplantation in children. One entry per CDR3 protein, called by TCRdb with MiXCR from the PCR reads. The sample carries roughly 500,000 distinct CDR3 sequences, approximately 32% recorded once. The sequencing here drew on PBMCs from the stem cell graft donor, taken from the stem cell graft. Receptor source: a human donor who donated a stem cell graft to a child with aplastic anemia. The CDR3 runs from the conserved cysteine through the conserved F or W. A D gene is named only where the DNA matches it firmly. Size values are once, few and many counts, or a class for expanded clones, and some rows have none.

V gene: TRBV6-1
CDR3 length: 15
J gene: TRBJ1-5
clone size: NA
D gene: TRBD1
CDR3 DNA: TGTGCCACCCTACGAGGGACAGATAGCAATCAGCCCCAGCATTTT
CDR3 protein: CATLRGTDSNQPQHF

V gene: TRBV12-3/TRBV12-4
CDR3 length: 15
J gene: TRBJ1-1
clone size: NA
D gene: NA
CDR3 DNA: TGTGCCAGCAGTCCAGGACAGCCCCAGAACACTGAAGCTTTCTTT
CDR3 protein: CASSPGQPQNTEAFF

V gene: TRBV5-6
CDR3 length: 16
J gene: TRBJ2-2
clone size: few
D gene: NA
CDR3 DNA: TGTGCCAGCAGCTTGGCGATGGGGGGAGTCACCGGGGAGCTGTTTTTT
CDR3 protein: CASSLAMGGVTGELFF

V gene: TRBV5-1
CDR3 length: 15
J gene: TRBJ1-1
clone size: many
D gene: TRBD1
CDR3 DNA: TGTGCCAGCAGTTTGGGACAGGGTTTGAACACTGAAGCTTTCTTT
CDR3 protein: CASSLGQGLNTEAFF

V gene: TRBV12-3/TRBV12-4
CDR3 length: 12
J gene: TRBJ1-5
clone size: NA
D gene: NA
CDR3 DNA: TGTGCCACCAGTTTAAACGGCCAGCCCCAGCATTTT
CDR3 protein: CATSLNGQPQHF

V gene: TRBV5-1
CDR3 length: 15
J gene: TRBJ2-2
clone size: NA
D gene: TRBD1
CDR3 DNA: TGCGCCAGCAGCACCCGGGACAGGGGTCCCGGGGAGCTGTTTTTT
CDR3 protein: CASSTRDRGPGELFF

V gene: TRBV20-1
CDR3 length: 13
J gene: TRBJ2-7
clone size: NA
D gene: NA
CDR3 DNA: TGCAGTGCTAGGGGGGACTGGGACTACGAGCAGTACTTC
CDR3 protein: CSARGDWDYEQYF

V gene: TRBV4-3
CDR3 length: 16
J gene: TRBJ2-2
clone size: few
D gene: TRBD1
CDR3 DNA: TGCGCCAGCAGCCAAGATCCCAGGGGGCAGGGCGGGGAGCTGTTTTTT
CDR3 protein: CASSQDPRGQGGELFF

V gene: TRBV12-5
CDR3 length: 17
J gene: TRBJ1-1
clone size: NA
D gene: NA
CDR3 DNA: TGTGCTAGTGGTTTGGCGACCGGGACCCCTGAGAACACTGAAGCTTTCTTT
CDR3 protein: CASGLATGTPENTEAFF

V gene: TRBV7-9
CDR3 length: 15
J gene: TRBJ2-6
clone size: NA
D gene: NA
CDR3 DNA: TGTGCCAGCAGTCTAACCACGGCTGGGGCCAACGTCCTGACTTTC
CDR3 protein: CASSLTTAGANVLTF

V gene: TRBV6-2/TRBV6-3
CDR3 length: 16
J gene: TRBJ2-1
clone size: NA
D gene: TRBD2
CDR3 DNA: TGTGCCAGCAGTTACTCGGGGACTAGCGGCTACAATGAGCAGTTCTTC
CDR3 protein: CASSYSGTSGYNEQFF

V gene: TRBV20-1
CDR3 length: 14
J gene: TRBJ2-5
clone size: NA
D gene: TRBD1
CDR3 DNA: TGCAGTGCTATAGAGACAGGGGGCCCGGAGACCCAGTACTTC
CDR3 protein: CSAIETGGPETQYF

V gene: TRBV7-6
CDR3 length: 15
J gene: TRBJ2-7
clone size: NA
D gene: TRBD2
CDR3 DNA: TGTGCCAGCGGATCCGCCGGACTAGAAAGATACGAGCAGTACTTC
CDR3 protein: CASGSAGLERYEQYF

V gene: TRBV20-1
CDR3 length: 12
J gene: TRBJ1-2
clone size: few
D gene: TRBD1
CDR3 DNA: TGCAGTGCTAGCCGACAGGGGCATGGCTACACCTTC
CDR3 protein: CSASRQGHGYTF

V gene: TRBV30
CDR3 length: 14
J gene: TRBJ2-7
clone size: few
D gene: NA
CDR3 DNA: TGTGCCTGGACTCGGCAGGGGAGTTCCTACGAGCAGTACTTC
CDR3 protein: CAWTRQGSSYEQYF

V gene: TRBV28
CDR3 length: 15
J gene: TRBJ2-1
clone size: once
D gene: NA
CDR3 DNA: TGTGCCAGCAGTTCACCGTGGGGGGCTAACAATGAGCAGTTCTTC
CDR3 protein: CASSSPWGANNEQFF

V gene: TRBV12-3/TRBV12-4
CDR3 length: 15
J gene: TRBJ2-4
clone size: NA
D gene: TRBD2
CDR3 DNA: TGTGCCAGCAGCGTTTCTAGCGGAGCCAAAAACATTCAGTACTTC
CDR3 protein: CASSVSSGAKNIQYF

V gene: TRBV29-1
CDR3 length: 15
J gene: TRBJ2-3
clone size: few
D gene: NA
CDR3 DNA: TGCAGCGTTGAGGTTCTACAGACTAGCACAGATACGCAGTATTTT
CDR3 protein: CSVEVLQTSTDTQYF

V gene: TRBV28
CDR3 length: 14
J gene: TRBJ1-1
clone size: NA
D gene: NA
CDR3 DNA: TGTGCCAGCGGTACGGGGGGAGCTGGCACTGAAGCTTTCTTT
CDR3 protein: CASGTGGAGTEAFF

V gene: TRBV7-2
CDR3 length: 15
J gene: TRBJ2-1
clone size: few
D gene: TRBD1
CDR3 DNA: TGTGCCAGCAGCTTATCCGGACAGGTGAGAGAAGAGCAGTTCTTC
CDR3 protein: CASSLSGQVREEQFF

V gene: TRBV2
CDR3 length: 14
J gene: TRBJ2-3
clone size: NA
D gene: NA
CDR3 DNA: TGTGCCAGCAGGGAACTGGCAGGCACAGATACGCAGTATTTT
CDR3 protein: CASRELAGTDTQYF

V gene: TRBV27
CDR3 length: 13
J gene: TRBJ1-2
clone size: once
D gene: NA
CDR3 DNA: TGTGCCAGCAGGACCCTAAGCGACTATGGCTACACCTTC
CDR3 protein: CASRTLSDYGYTF

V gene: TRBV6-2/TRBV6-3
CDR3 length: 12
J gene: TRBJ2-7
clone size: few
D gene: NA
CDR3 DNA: TGTGCCAGCAGTTTAAATAGGTACGAGCAGTACTTC
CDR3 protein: CASSLNRYEQYF